Following are 8 T cell receptor beta chains from one sample sequenced in a study of siplizumab effects on memory and regulatory T cells. Using immunoSEQ multiplex PCR, the repertoire was profiled, and TCRdb retains in-frame clones only, with some absent. The sample lists roughly 110,000 clones; around 95% were seen once. Sequencing was performed on non-Treg CD4+ T cells sorted from blood. Source of these receptors: a human donor in good health.

This clone was seen a single time. V gene TRBV27 combines with J gene TRBJ2-5; 10 nucleotides line up with TRBD2. This CDR3 comprises 16 residues. CDR1 and CDR2 from the germline V gene are MNHEY and SMNVEV (reference sequence). The ends lost 1 base at V and 2 bases at J; junction bases unmatched: 4. Here the CDR3 reads CASSLLAGGPQETQYF. Written as DNA, the CDR3 is TGTGCCAGCAGTTTATTAGCGGGGGGACCGCAAGAGACCCAGTACTTC.

The gene calls are TRBV11-3 and TRBJ2-1; 8 bases map to TRBD1. Germline lookup yields CDR1 SGHNT and CDR2 YENEEA. The CDR3 loop spans 15 amino acids. V was pared by 3 bases and J by 4 bases, with 5 bases of the junction left unmatched. CDR3 nucleotides: TGTGCCAGCAGCTTCAGGGGGCTTGAGTACAATGAGCAGTTCTTC. Translation gives CASSFRGLEYNEQFF.

The chain employs TRBV19 and TRBJ1-1, with D hard to call. Germline loops: CDR1 LNHDA, CDR2 SQIVND (reference sequence). With 4 bases removed from V and 3 bases from J, the gap between germline ends came to 18 bases. This CDR3 spans 16 amino acids. The CDR3 here is CASSKYFPTLDTEAFF. CDR3 nucleotide sequence: TGTGCCAGTAGTAAGTATTTTCCGACCTTAGACACTGAAGCTTTCTTT.

CDR3 sequence (DNA): TGTGCCAGCACCCGACAGGGTTCCTACAATGAGCAGTTCTTC. This codes for CASTRQGSYNEQFF. This chain uses TRBV2 with TRBJ2-1; 7 bases map to TRBD1. Trimming cost V 7 bases and J 1 base; bases outside gene matches: 4. Germline assignment: CDR1 SNHLY and CDR2 FYNNEI. The CDR3 extends over 14 amino acids.

The chain carries TRBV7-6 and TRBJ2-7; D gene ambiguous. Germline assignment: CDR1 SGHVS and CDR2 FNYEAQ. V was pared by 6 bases and J by 6 bases, with 15 bases between. CDR3 length: 13 amino acids. The chain's CDR3 is CASSNTRTAEQYF. DNA of the CDR3: TGTGCCAGCAGTAACACAAGGACCGCCGAGCAGTACTTC.

This chain joins TRBV7-2 and TRBJ2-5, with TRBD2 matching 8 bases. Trimming removed 5 bases from V and 4 bases from J; junction bases left unmatched: 6. Germline V lookup: CDR1 SGHTA, CDR2 FQGNSA. The CDR3 spans 14 residues. For the CDR3, the DNA is TGTGCCAGCAGCGGTCGGGGGGGCCGAGAGACCCAGTACTTC. It yields the protein CASSGRGGRETQYF.

The rearrangement uses TRBV5-1 and TRBJ2-1, with 12 bases aligning to TRBD2. Trimming cost V 1 base and J 7 bases; bases outside gene matches: 6. Per the germline V gene, CDR1 is SGHRS and CDR2 is YFSETQ. The CDR3 spans 16 residues. The CDR3 DNA is TGCGCCAGCAGCTTGCGGCTAGCGGGGGGGCCAAATGAGCAGTTCTTC. The encoded protein is CASSLRLAGGPNEQFF.

This clone has only one observation. V is TRBV7-2 and J is TRBJ2-7; possibly TRBD2 for D (6 bases). CDR3 length: 13 residues. V was trimmed by 5 bases and J by 1 base, leaving 9 bases between them. Germline V gene data show CDR1 as SGHTA and CDR2 as FQGNSA. As DNA, the CDR3 is TGTGCCAGCAGCCGTCGGGGGTCCTACGAGCAGTACTTC. This sequence encodes CASSRRGSYEQYF.